The clone carrying this T cell receptor beta chain was detected a few times. Its specificity is unknown. Each donor's blood draw was ten milliliters of peripheral blood. The entry originates in a study of blood T cells in healthy people across ages. Trimming cost V 3 bases and J 5 bases, with 9 bases left between them. The CDR3 runs to 12 residues. Germline V gene sequence: CDR1 SGDLS, CDR2 YYNGEE. Findings of the study overall: The study lacked donor CMV status, which possibly confounded expanded clonotype changes. Diversity was estimated from one million T cells, and these estimates were considered underestimates.

Primed by a sample-barcoded 5' primer and a J-beta primer mix, a second PCR proceeded for about 6 to 12 cycles. In TCRdb, the 5' RACE reads were re-called with MiXCR into one record per CDR3 protein. The table includes around 1.5 million distinct CDR3 sequences, roughly a third detected once. Sequencing used blood. The rearrangement joins TRBV9 to TRBJ2-7; D not resolved. The clonotype comes from a woman under 40 in good health. CDR3 in amino acids: CASSATTHEQYF. In DNA, the CDR3 is TGTGCCAGCAGCGCAACTACCCACGAGCAGTACTTC. Full variable domain (remainder filled in from reference TRBV9 and TRBJ2-7): DSGVTQTPKHLITATGQRVTLRCSPRSGDLSVYWYQQSLDQGLQFLIQYYNGEERAKGNILERFSAQQFPDLHSELNLSSLELGDSALYFCASSATTHEQYFGPGTRLTVT.